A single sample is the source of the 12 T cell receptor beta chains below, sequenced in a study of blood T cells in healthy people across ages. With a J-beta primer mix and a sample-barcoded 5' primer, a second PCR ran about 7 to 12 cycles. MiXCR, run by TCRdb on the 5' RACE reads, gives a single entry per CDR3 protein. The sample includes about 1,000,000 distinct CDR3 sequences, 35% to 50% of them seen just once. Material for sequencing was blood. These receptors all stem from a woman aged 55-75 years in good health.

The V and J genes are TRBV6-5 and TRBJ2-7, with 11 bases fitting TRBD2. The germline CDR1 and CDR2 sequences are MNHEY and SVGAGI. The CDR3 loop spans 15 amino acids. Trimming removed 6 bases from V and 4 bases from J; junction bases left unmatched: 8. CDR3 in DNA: TGTGCCAGCAGAATAGCGGGAGGGCCTCAGTACGAGCAGTACTTC. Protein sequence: CASRIAGGPQYEQYF.

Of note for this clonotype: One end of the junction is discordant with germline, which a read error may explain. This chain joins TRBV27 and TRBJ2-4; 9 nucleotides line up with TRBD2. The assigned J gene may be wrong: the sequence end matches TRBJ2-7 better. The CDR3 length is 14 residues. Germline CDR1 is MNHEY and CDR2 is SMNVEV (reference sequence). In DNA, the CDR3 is TGTGCCGGCAGGGAGGGACTAGCCCCCTACGAGCAGTACTTC. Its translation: CAGREGLAPYEQYF.

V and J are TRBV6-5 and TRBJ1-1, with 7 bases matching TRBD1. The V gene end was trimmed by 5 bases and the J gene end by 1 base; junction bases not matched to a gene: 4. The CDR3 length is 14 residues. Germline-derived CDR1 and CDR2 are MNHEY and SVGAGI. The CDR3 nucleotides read TGTGCCAGCAGTAGGGACAGATCGAACACTGAAGCTTTCTTT. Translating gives CASSRDRSNTEAFF.

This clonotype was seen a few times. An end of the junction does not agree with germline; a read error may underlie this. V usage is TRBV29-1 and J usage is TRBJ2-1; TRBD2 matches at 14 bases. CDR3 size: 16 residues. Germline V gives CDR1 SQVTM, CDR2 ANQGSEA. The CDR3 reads CGVVRVGTSGSGEQFF. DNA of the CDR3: TGCGGCGTTGTCCGAGTCGGGACTAGCGGGAGTGGTGAGCAGTTCTTC.

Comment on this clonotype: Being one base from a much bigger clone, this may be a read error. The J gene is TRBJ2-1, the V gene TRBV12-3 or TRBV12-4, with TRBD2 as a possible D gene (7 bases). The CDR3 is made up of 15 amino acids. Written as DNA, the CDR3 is TGTGTCAGCAGTCCCGAGGGGGGGAGGTTGAATGAGCAGTTCTTC. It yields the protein CVSSPEGGRLNEQFF.

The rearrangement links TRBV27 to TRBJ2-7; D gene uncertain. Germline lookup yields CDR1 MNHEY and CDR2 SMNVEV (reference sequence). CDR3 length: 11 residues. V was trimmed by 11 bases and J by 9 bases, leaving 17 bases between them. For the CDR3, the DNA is TGTGCCCGACCCGGCCTCGGCGGGCAGTACTTC. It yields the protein CARPGLGGQYF.

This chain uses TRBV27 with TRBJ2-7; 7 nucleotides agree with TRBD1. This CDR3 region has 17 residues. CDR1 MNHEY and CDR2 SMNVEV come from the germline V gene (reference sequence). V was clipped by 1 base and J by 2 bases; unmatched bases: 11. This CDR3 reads CASSLFSLRQGAYEQYF. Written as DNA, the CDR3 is TGTGCCAGCAGTTTATTCTCTCTTCGACAGGGAGCCTACGAGCAGTACTTC.

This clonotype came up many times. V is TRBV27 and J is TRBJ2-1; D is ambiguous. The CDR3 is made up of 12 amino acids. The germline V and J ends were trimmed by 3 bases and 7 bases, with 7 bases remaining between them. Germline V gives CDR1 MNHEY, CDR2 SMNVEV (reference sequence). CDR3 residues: CASSFRGNEQFF. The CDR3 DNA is TGTGCCAGCAGTTTCCGTGGGAATGAGCAGTTCTTC.

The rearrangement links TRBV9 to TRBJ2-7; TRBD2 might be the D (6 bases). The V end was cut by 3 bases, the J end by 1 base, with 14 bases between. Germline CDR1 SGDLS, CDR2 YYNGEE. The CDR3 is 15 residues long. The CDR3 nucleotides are TGTGCCAGCAGCGCACGACTAGGGTCTTCCTACGAGCAGTACTTC. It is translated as CASSARLGSSYEQYF.

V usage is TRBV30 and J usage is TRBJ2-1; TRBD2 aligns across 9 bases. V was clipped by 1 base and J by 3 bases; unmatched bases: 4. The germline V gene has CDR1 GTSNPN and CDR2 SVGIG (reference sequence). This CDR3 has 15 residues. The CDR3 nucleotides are TGTGCCTGGAGTGGTAGCGGGAGCATCTACAATGAGCAGTTCTTC. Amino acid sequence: CAWSGSGSIYNEQFF.

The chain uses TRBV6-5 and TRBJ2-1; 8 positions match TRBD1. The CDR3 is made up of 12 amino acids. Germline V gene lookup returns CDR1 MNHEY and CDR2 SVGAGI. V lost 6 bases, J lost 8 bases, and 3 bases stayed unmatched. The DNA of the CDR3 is TGTGCCAGCAGCCCGGACAGGGATGAGCAGTTCTTC. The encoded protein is CASSPDRDEQFF.

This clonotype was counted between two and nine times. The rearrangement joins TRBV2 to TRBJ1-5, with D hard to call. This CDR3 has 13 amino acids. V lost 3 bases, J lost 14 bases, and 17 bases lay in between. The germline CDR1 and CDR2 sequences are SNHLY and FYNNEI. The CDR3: CASSETAGGAEHF. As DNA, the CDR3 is TGTGCCAGCAGTGAGACTGCGGGCGGCGCAGAGCATTTT.